The 14 T cell receptor beta chains below all came from one sample that was sequenced in a study of blood T cell repertoires in COVID-19. TCRdb's copy holds only in-frame clones and misses some; the assay was immunoSEQ multiplex PCR. The sample lists about 190,000 clones; approximately 85% were seen once. The sequencing sample was made of PBMCs or T cells enriched from blood (not recorded which). These receptors were taken from a young woman who had recovered from COVID-19.

V is TRBV5-4 and J is TRBJ2-7; weak D call: TRBD2 (6 bases). Trimming left V 4 bases short and J 8 bases short, with 22 bases between. Germline CDR1 and CDR2: SGHNT and YYREEE (reference sequence). The CDR3 consists of 15 residues. The chain's CDR3 is CASSRGGVASEKQYF. CDR3 nucleotides: TGTGCCAGCAGCCGAGGTGGGGTGGCTAGCGAAAAGCAGTACTTC.

The chain is built from TRBV5-1 and TRBJ2-1, with TRBD1 as a possible D gene (5 bases). The CDR3 totals 16 residues. Trimming took 2 bases from V and 0 from J, leaving 12 bases between them. Germline V gene sequence: CDR1 SGHRS, CDR2 YFSETQ. The CDR3 DNA reads TGCGCCAGCAGCTTTACAGGACAACCCTCCTACAATGAGCAGTTCTTC. This translates into CASSFTGQPSYNEQFF.

This clone was seen once. The chain joins TRBV7-2 to TRBJ2-7; 13 positions match TRBD2. CDR1 SGHTA and CDR2 FQGNSA come from the germline V gene. The V and J ends lost 0 bases and 5 bases, in that order; junction bases with no gene match: 7. The length of the CDR3 is 17 residues. The CDR3 protein is CASSLAQTSGRSDEQYF. The CDR3 region has the DNA TGTGCCAGCAGCTTAGCGCAGACTAGCGGGAGGAGTGACGAGCAGTACTTC.

The V call is TRBV7-9, the J call TRBJ2-5; D not certain. Trimming cost V 3 bases and J 5 bases, with 7 bases left between them. This CDR3 has 12 amino acids. Looked up from germline, CDR1 is SEHNR and CDR2 is FQNEAQ (reference sequence). The CDR3: CASSLAPETQYF. The CDR3 DNA sequence: TGTGCCAGCAGCTTGGCCCCGGAGACCCAGTACTTC.

This clone was seen just once. The rearrangement joins TRBV7-9 to TRBJ2-7; 9 positions agree with TRBD2. V gave up 1 base and J gave up 0 bases; unmatched junction bases: 4. The V gene's germline CDR1 is SEHNR and CDR2 FQNEAQ (reference sequence). This CDR3 has 16 residues. The CDR3 DNA reads as TGTGCCAGCAGCTTAGGGCTAGCGGGAAGCTCCTACGAGCAGTACTTC. Protein product: CASSLGLAGSSYEQYF.

The V call is TRBV5-1, the J call TRBJ1-2; possibly TRBD1 for D (6 bases). V was pared by 4 bases and J by 5 bases, with 9 bases between. The CDR3 runs 12 residues. Germline lookup yields CDR1 SGHRS and CDR2 YFSETQ. The CDR3 region is CASSTGLYGYTF. In DNA, the CDR3 is TGCGCCAGCAGCACAGGGTTGTATGGCTACACCTTC.

The chain employs TRBV2 and TRBJ2-1, with D possibly TRBD2 on 5 matching bases. Germline V gene lookup returns CDR1 SNHLY and CDR2 FYNNEI. V lost 5 bases and J lost 2, with 10 bases in between. This CDR3 has 14 residues. The CDR3 DNA sequence: TGTGCCAGCAGTAAACTAGTTACCTACAATGAGCAGTTCTTC. Protein product: CASSKLVTYNEQFF. The variable domain in full, completed from reference TRBV2 and TRBJ2-1, reads EPEVTQTPSHQVTQMGQEVILRCVPISNHLYFYWYRQILGQKVEFLVSFYNNEISEKSEIFDDQFSVERPDGSNFTLKIRSTKLEDSAMYFCASSKLVTYNEQFFGPGTRLTVL.

This chain connects TRBV7-9 to TRBJ1-1, with D possibly being TRBD1 (6 bases). V lost 3 bases to trimming and J lost 8 bases, with 10 bases between them. Germline CDR1 SEHNR, CDR2 FQNEAQ (reference sequence). The CDR3 totals 12 residues. CDR3 sequence reads: CASSFDRSEAFF. CDR3 sequence (DNA): TGTGCCAGCAGCTTCGACAGGTCAGAAGCTTTCTTT.

V is TRBV25-1 and J is TRBJ1-3, with D possibly being TRBD1 (6 bases). From germline, CDR1 is MGHDK and CDR2 SYGVNS. This CDR3 is 17 amino acids long. Trimming pared 4 bases from V and 0 bases from J, leaving 16 bases between. DNA for the CDR3: TGTGCCAGCAGTGCGCACAGGGACGACAGCTCTGGAAACACCATATATTTT. It is translated as CASSAHRDDSSGNTIYF. The complete variable domain, with remaining parts taken from reference TRBV25-1 and TRBJ1-3, reads EADIYQTPRYLVIGTGKKITLECSQTMGHDKMYWYQQDPGMELHLIHYSYGVNSTEKGDLSSESTVSRIRTEHFPLTLESARPSHTSQYLCASSAHRDDSSGNTIYFGEGSWLTVV.

The chain couples TRBV5-5 to TRBJ1-5; D perhaps matches TRBD1 (5 bases). Germline CDR1 and CDR2: SGHKS and YYEKEE (reference sequence). Trimming cost V 3 bases and J 1 base, with 14 bases left between them. The length of the CDR3 is 16 residues. CDR3 region: CASSWGGTESNQPQHF. The CDR3 DNA reads TGTGCCAGCAGCTGGGGCGGGACGGAAAGCAATCAGCCCCAGCATTTT.

This rearrangement joins TRBV19 to TRBJ1-6; a possible D gene is TRBD1 (5 bases). This CDR3 contains 17 residues. Germline CDR1 LNHDA, CDR2 SQIVND (reference sequence). V gave up 5 bases and J gave up 5 bases, with 19 bases separating them. The CDR3 nucleotides read TGTGCCAGTAGTGCGCCACCCGAATGGGGCAATAATTCACCCCTCCACTTT. This sequence encodes CASSAPPEWGNNSPLHF.

This clone was recorded only once. The chain carries TRBV28 and TRBJ1-5; D is perhaps TRBD1 (6 bases). This CDR3 comprises 15 residues. V was clipped by 6 bases and J by 3 bases, with 15 bases between them. Germline V gives CDR1 MDHEN, CDR2 SYDVKM. The CDR3 sequence: CASSSRTDPNQPQHF. The CDR3 nucleotides read TGTGCCAGCAGCTCACGGACAGACCCCAATCAGCCCCAGCATTTT.

This clone was observed a single time. The chain joins TRBV7-9 to TRBJ2-5, with 7 bases matching TRBD2. The CDR3 length is 14 residues. Germline CDR1 SEHNR, CDR2 FQNEAQ (reference sequence). V lost 0 bases and J lost 3; bases outside the gene matches: 1. CDR3 in amino acids: CASSLAGLEETQYF. The CDR3 DNA reads as TGTGCCAGCAGCTTAGCCGGACTAGAAGAGACCCAGTACTTC.

The genes are TRBV10-1 and TRBJ2-1; D is possibly TRBD1 (5 bases). The CDR3 is 16 residues long. CDR1 and CDR2 from the germline V gene are WNHNN and SYGVQD (reference sequence). The germline V and J ends were trimmed by 2 bases and 3 bases, with 14 bases remaining between them. In DNA form, the CDR3 reads TGCGCCAGCAGTGAGGCCCCAGGGATGCACTACAATGAGCAGTTCTTC. This encodes CASSEAPGMHYNEQFF.